The sample holds a few counts of the clone carrying this TCR beta chain. Together with a sample-barcoded 5' primer, a J-beta primer mix was included in a second PCR lasting roughly 7 to 11 cycles. TCRdb reanalysed the 5' RACE reads using MiXCR and keeps one entry per CDR3 protein. The table has around 800,000 distinct CDR3 sequences, about half seen once; the top ten hold 15% to 20%. Each sample had at least 6.5 million PBMCs isolated. This specimen comes from a study of blood T cells in healthy people across ages. The overall study: Template switching picked up about one barcoded beta molecule for each two T cells.

This CDR3 has 14 residues. Looked up from germline, CDR1 is SQVTM and CDR2 is ANQGSEA. V gave up 3 bases and J gave up 0 bases, with 11 bases separating them. Sequenced material: blood. The sequence was obtained from a man of 80 years or more in good health. The V call is TRBV29-1, the J call TRBJ1-2; perhaps TRBD1 as D (5 bases). In DNA form, the CDR3 reads TGCAGCGTTGAGACGATAGGGGCTAACTATGGCTACACCTTC. Protein product: CSVETIGANYGYTF. The whole variable domain, filled in from reference TRBV29-1 and TRBJ1-2, reads SAVISQKPSRDICQRGTSLTIQCQVDSQVTMMFWYRQQPGQSLTLIATANQGSEATYESGFVIDKFPISRPNLTFSTLTVSNMSPEDSSIYLCSVETIGANYGYTFGSGTRLTVV.